This T cell receptor beta chain came from a study of cytomegalovirus exposure and HLA in healthy donors. Findings and caveats of the study: Cytomegalovirus-associated status was assigned to approximately 160 TCR beta chains. Researchers reported in a later analysis that a missense DCLRE1C variant was tied to TCR beta V- and J-gene trimming. In an earlier analysis, about 87% or about 30%: the productive usage of most TCR beta V segments.

Concerning this clone: Its specificity is not known.

PCR involved 60 Vbeta and 13 Jbeta primers. Measured with immunoSEQ multiplex PCR; TCRdb has only the in-frame clones, and not every one. The profile shows 150,000 to 200,000 clones, over 70% of them singletons. The CDR3 spans 15 residues. CDR1 is SNHLY, CDR2 FYNNEI, per germline. V lost 7 bases and J 4 bases, leaving 17 bases between the germline ends. Material for sequencing was PBMCs. This rearrangement joins TRBV2 to TRBJ2-1; possible D gene TRBD1, 6 bases. The sequence came from a male donor in good health and CMV-seropositive. The CDR3 loop reads CASNTGKERYNEQFF. CDR3 bases: TGTGCCAGCAATACAGGGAAGGAGCGGTACAATGAGCAGTTCTTC.